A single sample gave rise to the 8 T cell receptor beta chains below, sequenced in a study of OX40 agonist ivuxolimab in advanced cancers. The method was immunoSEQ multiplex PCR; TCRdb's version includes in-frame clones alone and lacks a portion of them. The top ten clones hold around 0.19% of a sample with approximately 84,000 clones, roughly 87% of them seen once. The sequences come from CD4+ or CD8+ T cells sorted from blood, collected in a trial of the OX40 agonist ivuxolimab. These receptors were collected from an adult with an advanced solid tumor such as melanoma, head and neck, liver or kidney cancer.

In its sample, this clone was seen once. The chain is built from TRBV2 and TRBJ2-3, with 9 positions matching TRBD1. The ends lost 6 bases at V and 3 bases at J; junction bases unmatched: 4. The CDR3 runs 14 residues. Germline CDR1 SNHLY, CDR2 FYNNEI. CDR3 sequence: CASRMTGGTDTQYF. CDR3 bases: TGTGCCAGCAGAATGACAGGGGGAACAGATACGCAGTATTTT.

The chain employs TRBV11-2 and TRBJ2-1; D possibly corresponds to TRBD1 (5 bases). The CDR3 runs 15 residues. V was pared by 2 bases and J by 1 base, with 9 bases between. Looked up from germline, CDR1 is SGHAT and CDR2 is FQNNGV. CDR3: CASSLMGQSYNEQFF. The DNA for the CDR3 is TGTGCCAGCAGCTTAATGGGGCAGTCCTACAATGAGCAGTTCTTC.

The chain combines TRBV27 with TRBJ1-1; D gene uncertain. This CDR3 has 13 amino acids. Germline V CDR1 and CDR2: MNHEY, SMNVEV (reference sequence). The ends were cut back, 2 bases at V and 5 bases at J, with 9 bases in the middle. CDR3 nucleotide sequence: TGTGCCAGCAGTTTAAAGGGATGGACTGAAGCTTTCTTT. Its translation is CASSLKGWTEAFF.

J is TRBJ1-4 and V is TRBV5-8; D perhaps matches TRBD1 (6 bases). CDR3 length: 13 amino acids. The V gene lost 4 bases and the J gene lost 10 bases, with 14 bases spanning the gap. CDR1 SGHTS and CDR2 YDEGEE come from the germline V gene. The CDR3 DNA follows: TGTGCCAGCAGCCGGCAGGGGAGGGGAAAACTGTTTTTT. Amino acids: CASSRQGRGKLFF.

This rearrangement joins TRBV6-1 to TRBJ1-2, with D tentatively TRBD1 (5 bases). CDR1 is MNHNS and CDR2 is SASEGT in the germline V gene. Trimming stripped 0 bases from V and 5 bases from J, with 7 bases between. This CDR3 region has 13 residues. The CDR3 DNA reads TGTGCCAGCAGTGAAGCTGGGGGGTATGGCTACACCTTC. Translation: CASSEAGGYGYTF.

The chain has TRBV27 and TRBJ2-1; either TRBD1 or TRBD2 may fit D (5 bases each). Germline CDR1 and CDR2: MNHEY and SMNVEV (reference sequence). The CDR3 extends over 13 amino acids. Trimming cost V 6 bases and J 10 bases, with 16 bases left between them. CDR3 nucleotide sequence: TGTGCCAGCAGCTTCGGCCGGGGCGGGGAGCAGTTCTTC. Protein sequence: CASSFGRGGEQFF.

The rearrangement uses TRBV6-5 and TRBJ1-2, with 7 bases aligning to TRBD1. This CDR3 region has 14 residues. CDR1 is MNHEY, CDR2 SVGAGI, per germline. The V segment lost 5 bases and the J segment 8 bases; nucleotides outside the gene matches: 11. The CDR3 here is CASSNYDRAAGYTF. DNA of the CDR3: TGTGCCAGCAGTAATTATGACAGGGCGGCCGGCTACACCTTC.

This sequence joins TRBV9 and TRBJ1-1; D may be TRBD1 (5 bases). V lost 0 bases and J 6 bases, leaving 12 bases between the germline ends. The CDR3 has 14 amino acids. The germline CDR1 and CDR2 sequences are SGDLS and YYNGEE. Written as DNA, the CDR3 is TGTGCCAGCAGCGTAGGGGGCCGGGCTGCTGAAGCTTTCTTT. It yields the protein CASSVGGRAAEAFF.